Sequencing of this T cell receptor (beta chain) was carried out in a study of blood T cells in healthy people across ages. Looking at the study overall: Capturing about one barcoded beta molecule per two T cells was achieved by template switching.

Trimming removed 0 bases from V and 11 bases from J, with 13 bases in between. The CDR3 loop spans 12 amino acids. CDR1 GTSNPN and CDR2 SVGIG come from the germline V gene (reference sequence). A second PCR, run for about 7 to 12 cycles, used a sample-barcoded 5' primer plus a J-beta primer mix. TCRdb reanalysed the 5' RACE reads using MiXCR and keeps one entry per CDR3 protein. The sample shows 540,000 or so distinct CDR3 sequences, nearly 25% of them seen only once. This same sample was also part of a study on T cells of mothers and their children. Per that study: Related mother and child pairs showed slightly greater overlap (not significant) than unrelated pairs did.

The chain joins TRBV30 to TRBJ2-5, with D possibly TRBD1 on 6 matching bases. The sequence was collected from a boy aged 5-17 years in good health. Sequenced sample: blood. The CDR3 protein is CAWSVTGGRQYF. The CDR3 coding sequence is TGTGCCTGGAGTGTGACAGGAGGCCGACAGTACTTC.